This TCR beta chain was sequenced during a study of T cells in Graves' hyperthyroidism and ophthalmopathy. V lost 1 base, J lost 4 bases, and 11 bases lay in between. CDR3 length: 15 amino acids. Germline assignment: CDR1 LGHDT and CDR2 YNNKEL (reference sequence). Authors of the study amplified TCR beta CDR3 regions from RNA transcripts. The TCR CDR3 was amplified in a first-round RT-PCR using the HTBI primer set. One entry per CDR3 protein, called by TCRdb with MiXCR from the multiplex PCR reads. The profile shows about 770,000 distinct CDR3 sequences, under 20% of them singletons. The hyperthyroidism patients had all been newly diagnosed, and their disease duration was under 2 months. Their ages ranged from 18 to 65 years. This clonotype was picked up a small number of times.

The rearrangement joins TRBV3-1 to TRBJ1-5; D not certain. This clonotype was sampled from a woman in her forties or fifties with Graves' hyperthyroidism that later progressed to Graves' ophthalmopathy. The sample taken for sequencing was blood. DNA of the CDR3: TGTGCCAGCAGCCAAGGTATGTCAGGAAATCAGCCCCAGCATTTT. It codes for CASSQGMSGNQPQHF.